A single sample gave rise to the 8 T cell receptor beta chains below, sequenced in a study of shared clonotypes between healthy human individuals. Measured with immunoSEQ multiplex PCR; TCRdb has only the in-frame clones, and not every one. This sample yields about 2 million clones, of which around 96% are seen a single time; approximately 1.2% belongs to the top ten. The naive CD8 subset, CD45RO-negative cells positively selected for CCR7, excluded terminally differentiated effector memory CD45RA+ cells. Source material: naive CD8+ T cells sorted from blood. The receptors were gathered from a man younger than 30 in good health.

V is TRBV2 and J is TRBJ2-5; TRBD1 aligns across 10 bases. V was pared by 6 bases and J by 2 bases, with 3 bases of the junction left unmatched. This CDR3 has 14 residues. Germline loops: CDR1 SNHLY, CDR2 FYNNEI. For the CDR3, the DNA is TGTGCCAGCAGGAGGGACAGGGGACAAGAGACCCAGTACTTC. Amino acids: CASRRDRGQETQYF.

This clone appeared once. The sample has other DNA sequences that encode this CDR3 too. The CDR3 DNA reads as TGTGCCAGCAGCTCCGACTCCCAAGAGACCCAGTACTTC. This translates into CASSSDSQETQYF. The chain employs TRBV7-2 and TRBJ2-5; D call uncertain. With 4 bases removed from V and 1 base from J, the gap between germline ends came to 7 bases. CDR1 is SGHTA and CDR2 is FQGNSA in the germline V gene. The CDR3 spans 13 residues.

As to this clone: Within the sample, other DNA sequences also encode this same CDR3. The chain combines TRBV19 with TRBJ2-2; the D is unclear. The germline CDR1 and CDR2 sequences are LNHDA and SQIVND (reference sequence). V was clipped by 3 bases and J by 2 bases, with 7 bases between them. The CDR3 is 14 amino acids. CDR3 nucleotide sequence: TGTGCCAGTAGTATTTCTGGAAACACCGGGGAGCTGTTTTTT. It translates to CASSISGNTGELFF.

The rearrangement joins TRBV6-5 to TRBJ2-1, with D perhaps TRBD1 (6 bases). The V and J ends lost 0 bases and 10 bases respectively, with 16 bases between them. Germline V gives CDR1 MNHEY, CDR2 SVGAGI. The CDR3 totals 15 residues. The chain's CDR3 is CASSYSKQGRGEQFF. The CDR3 region has the DNA TGTGCCAGCAGTTACTCTAAGCAGGGAAGGGGGGAGCAGTTCTTC.

The V gene is TRBV5-6, the J gene TRBJ2-4; D is unresolved. The CDR3 covers 12 residues. The ends were cut back, 0 bases at V and 10 bases at J, with 8 bases in the middle. Germline CDR1 and CDR2: SGHDT and YYEEEE. The CDR3 loop reads CASSLGSAIQYF. The CDR3 DNA is TGTGCCAGCAGCTTGGGGTCCGCGATTCAGTACTTC. The complete variable domain, with remaining parts taken from reference TRBV5-6 and TRBJ2-4, reads DAGVTQSPTHLIKTRGQQVTLRCSPKSGHDTVSWYQQALGQGPQFIFQYYEEEERQRGNFPDRFSGHQFPNYSSELNVNALLLGDSALYLCASSLGSAIQYFGAGTRLSVL.

The chain has TRBV29-1 and TRBJ1-1; D is uncertain. V was cut by 0 bases and J by 1 base, with 3 bases left in between. The germline gives CDR1 SQVTM, CDR2 ANQGSEA. The length of the CDR3 is 12 residues. The CDR3 is CSVEEQNTEAFF. In DNA form, the CDR3 reads TGCAGCGTTGAAGAGCAGAACACTGAAGCTTTCTTT.

The V and J genes are TRBV25-1 and TRBJ2-1, with 8 bases matching TRBD2. The CDR3 covers 15 residues. The germline gives CDR1 MGHDK, CDR2 SYGVNS. The J segment lost 0 bases and the V segment lost 6 bases, leaving 4 bases of the junction unmatched. The DNA of the CDR3 is TGTGCCAGCAGGGGAGCGGGAGCCTCCTACAATGAGCAGTTCTTC. Protein product: CASRGAGASYNEQFF. The variable domain in full, completed from reference TRBV25-1 and TRBJ2-1, reads EADIYQTPRYLVIGTGKKITLECSQTMGHDKMYWYQQDPGMELHLIHYSYGVNSTEKGDLSSESTVSRIRTEHFPLTLESARPSHTSQYLCASRGAGASYNEQFFGPGTRLTVL.

This sequence joins TRBV30 and TRBJ2-1; 12 bases fit TRBD2. V trimming: 8 bases; J trimming: 7 bases; junction bases outside the gene matches: 9. CDR3 length: 14 residues. The germline CDR1 and CDR2 sequences are GTSNPN and SVGIG (reference sequence). As DNA, the CDR3 is TGTGCCAGATCTAGCGGGGGGGCCCTTAATGAGCAGTTCTTC. This encodes CARSSGGALNEQFF.